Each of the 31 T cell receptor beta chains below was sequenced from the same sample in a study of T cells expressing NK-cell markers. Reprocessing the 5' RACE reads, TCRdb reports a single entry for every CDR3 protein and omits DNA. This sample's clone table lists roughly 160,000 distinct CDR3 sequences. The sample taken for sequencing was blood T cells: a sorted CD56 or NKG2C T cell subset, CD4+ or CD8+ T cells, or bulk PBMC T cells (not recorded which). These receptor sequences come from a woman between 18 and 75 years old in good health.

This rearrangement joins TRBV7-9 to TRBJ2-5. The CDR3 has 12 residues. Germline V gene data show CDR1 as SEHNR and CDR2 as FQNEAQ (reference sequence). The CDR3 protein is CASSSQQETQYF.

CDR3: CASSLASGGYNEQFF. This chain connects TRBV5-1 to TRBJ2-1; the D call of TRBD2 rests on TCRdb alone, since no DNA is present to check it. The CDR3 spans 15 residues. The V gene's germline CDR1 is SGHRS and CDR2 YFSETQ.

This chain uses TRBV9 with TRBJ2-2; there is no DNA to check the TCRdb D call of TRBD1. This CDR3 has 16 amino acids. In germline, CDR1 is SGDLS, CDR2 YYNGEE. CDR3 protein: CASSVGSGGPTGELFF.

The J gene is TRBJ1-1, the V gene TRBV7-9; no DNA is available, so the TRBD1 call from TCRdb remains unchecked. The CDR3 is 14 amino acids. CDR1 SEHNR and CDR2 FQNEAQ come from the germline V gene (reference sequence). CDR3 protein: CASSLGWTPGQAFF.

CDR3 protein: CASSLRGARLNNEQFF. The chain links TRBV5-1 to TRBJ2-1; TCRdb's D call, TRBD1, is unchecked because there is no DNA. Germline loops: CDR1 SGHRS, CDR2 YFSETQ. This CDR3 has 16 amino acids.

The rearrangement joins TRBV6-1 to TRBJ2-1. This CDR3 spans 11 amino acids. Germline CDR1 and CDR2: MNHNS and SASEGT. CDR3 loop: CASSAGIEQFF.

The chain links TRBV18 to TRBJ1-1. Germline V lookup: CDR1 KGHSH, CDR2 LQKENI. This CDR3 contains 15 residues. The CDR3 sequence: CASSPSETRNTEAFF.

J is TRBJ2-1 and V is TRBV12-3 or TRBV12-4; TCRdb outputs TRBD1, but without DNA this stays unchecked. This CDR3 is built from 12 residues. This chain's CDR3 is CASGRTDNEQFF.

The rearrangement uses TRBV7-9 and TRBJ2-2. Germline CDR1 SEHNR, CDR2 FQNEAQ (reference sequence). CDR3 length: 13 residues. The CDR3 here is CASSQTLSGELFF.

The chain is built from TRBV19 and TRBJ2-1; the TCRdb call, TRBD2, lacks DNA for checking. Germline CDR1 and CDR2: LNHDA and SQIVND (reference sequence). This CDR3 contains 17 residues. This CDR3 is CASSIVLGRASYNEQFF.

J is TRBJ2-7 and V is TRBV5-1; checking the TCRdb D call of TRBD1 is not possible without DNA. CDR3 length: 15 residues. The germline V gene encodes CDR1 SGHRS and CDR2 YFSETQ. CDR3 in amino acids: CASSQDRGSYYERYF.

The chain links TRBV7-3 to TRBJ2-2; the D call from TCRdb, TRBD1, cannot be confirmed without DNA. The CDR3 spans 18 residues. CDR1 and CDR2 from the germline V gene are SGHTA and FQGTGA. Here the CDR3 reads CASSSTPWDLLNTGELFF.

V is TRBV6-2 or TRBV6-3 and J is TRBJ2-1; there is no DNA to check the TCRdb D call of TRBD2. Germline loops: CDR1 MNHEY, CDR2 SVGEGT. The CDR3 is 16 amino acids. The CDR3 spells CASSHNTGTSFAEQFF.

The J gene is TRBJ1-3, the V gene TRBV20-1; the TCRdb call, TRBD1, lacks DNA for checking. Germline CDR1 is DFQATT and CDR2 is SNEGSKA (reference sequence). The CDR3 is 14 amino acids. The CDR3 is CSARDRVGGNTIYF.

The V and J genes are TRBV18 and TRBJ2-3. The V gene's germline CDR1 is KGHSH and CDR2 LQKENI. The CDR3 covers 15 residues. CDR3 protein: CASSLPVPYTDTQYF.

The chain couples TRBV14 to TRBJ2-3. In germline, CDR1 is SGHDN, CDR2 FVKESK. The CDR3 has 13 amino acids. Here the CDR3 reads CASSQETKGTQYF.

The CDR3 loop is CASSLTRGSGNTIYF. This chain links TRBV6-5 with TRBJ1-3; the D gene TCRdb calls, TRBD1, cannot be checked with no DNA. Looked up from germline, CDR1 is MNHEY and CDR2 is SVGAGI. This CDR3 region has 15 residues.

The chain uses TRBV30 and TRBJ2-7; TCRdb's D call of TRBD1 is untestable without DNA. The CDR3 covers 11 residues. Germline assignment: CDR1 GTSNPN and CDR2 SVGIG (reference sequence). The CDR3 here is CAWTLGGAQYF.

CDR3 loop: CASSLKDRLYGYTF. V gene TRBV5-1 combines with J gene TRBJ1-2; the TCRdb call, TRBD1, lacks DNA for checking. This CDR3 contains 14 residues. Germline V gene lookup returns CDR1 SGHRS and CDR2 YFSETQ.

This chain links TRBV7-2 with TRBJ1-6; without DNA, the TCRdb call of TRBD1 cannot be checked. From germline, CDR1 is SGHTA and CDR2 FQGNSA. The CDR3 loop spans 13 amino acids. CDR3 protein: CASSLRDPTPLHF.

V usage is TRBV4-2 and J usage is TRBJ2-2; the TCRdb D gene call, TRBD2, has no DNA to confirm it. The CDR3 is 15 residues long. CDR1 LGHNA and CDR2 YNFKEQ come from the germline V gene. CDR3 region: CASSRTGGATGELFF.

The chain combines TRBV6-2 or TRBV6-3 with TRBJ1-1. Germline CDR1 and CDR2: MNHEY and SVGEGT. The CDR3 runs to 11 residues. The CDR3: CASTLRTEAFF.

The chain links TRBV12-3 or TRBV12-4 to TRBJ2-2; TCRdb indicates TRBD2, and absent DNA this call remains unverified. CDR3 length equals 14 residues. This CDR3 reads CASSRLGPGGELFF.

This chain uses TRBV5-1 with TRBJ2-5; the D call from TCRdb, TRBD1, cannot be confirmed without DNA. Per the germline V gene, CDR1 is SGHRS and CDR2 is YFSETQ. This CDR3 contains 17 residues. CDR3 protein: CASSLDSWTGSGETQYF.

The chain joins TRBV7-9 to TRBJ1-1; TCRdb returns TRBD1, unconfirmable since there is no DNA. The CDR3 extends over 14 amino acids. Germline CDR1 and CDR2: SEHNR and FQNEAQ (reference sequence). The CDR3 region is CASMRQGAGTEAFF. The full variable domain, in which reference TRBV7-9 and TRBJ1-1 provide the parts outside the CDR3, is DTGVSQNPRHKITKRGQNVTFRCDPISEHNRLYWYRQTLGQGPEFLTYFQNEAQLEKSRLLSDRFSAERPKGSFSTLEIQRTEQGDSAMYLCASMRQGAGTEAFFGQGTRLTVV.

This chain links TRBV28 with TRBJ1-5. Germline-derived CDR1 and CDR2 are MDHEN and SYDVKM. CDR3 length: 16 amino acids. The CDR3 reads CASKEGGVVSNQPQHF.

CDR3 protein: CASTPTSGSRETQYF. The V and J genes are TRBV5-1 and TRBJ2-5; TCRdb returns TRBD2, unconfirmable since there is no DNA. The CDR3 has 15 residues. The V gene's germline CDR1 is SGHRS and CDR2 YFSETQ.

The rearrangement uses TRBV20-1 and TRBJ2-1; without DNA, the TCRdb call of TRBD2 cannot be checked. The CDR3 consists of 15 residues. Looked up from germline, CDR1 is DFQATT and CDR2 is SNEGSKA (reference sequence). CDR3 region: CSAGLGGSGGNEQFF.

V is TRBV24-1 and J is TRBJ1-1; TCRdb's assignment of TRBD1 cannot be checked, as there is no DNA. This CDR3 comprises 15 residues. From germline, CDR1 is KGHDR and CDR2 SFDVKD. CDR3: CATSDSHRGFTEAFF.

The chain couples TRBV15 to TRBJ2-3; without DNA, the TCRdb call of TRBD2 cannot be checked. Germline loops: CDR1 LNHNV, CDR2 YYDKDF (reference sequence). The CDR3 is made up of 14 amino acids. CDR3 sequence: CAVSGLANTDTQYF.

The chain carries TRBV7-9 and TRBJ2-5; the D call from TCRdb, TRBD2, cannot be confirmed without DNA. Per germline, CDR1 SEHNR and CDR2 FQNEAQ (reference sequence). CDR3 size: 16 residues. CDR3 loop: CASSALAGGLAETQYF.